This TCR beta chain was sequenced during a study of cytomegalovirus exposure and HLA in healthy donors. Study-wide points: Being productive about 87% or about 30% of the time was typical of most TCR beta V segments in an earlier analysis. Compared with the roughly 700-donor mean, an Asian-associated ancestry cluster reportedly had fewer N-insertions, according to a later analysis.

The PCR was carried out with 60 Vbeta primers and 13 Jbeta primers. The method was immunoSEQ multiplex PCR; TCRdb's version includes in-frame clones alone and lacks a portion of them. This table holds 35,000 to 45,000 clones. CDR3 length: 17 residues. Germline lookup yields CDR1 LNHNV and CDR2 YYDKDF (reference sequence). The J segment lost 0 bases and the V segment lost 2 bases, leaving 5 bases of the junction unmatched. Comment on this clone: Its antigen is unknown.

What was sequenced was PBMCs. The chain uses TRBV15 and TRBJ1-2; 11 bases align to TRBD1. The clonotype was recovered from a male donor in good health and CMV-seronegative. The CDR3 DNA reads TGTGCCACCAGCAGACCGGGACAGGGGGGAACTAACTATGGCTACACCTTC. Its protein is CATSRPGQGGTNYGYTF.